What follows are 5 T cell receptor beta chains derived from one specimen sequenced in a study of healthy donors' naive CD4 and CD8 T cells. Starting from around 500 ng of total RNA, TCR libraries were made with linear amplification. Each CDR3 protein gets one entry after TCRdb re-called the reads with MiXCR. This table has 200,000 or so distinct CDR3 sequences, about four fifths appearing once. The sequencing input was naive CD4+ and CD8+ T cells sorted from blood, pooled from several donors. These receptors came from a pool of human donors in good health; the sample pools cells from several healthy donors.

The V gene is TRBV19, the J gene TRBJ1-5; TRBD1 matches 9 bases. The ends lost 6 bases at V and 6 bases at J; junction bases unmatched: 15. Germline assignment: CDR1 LNHDA and CDR2 SQIVND (reference sequence). This CDR3 is built from 17 residues. The chain's CDR3 is CASRWTGASGVGQPQHF. As DNA, the CDR3 is TGTGCCAGTAGGTGGACAGGGGCCTCCGGGGTAGGTCAGCCCCAGCATTTT. The variable domain in full, with the rest retrieved from reference TRBV19 and TRBJ1-5, is DGGITQSPKYLFRKEGQNVTLSCEQNLNHDAMYWYRQDPGQGLRLIYYSQIVNDFQKGDIAEGYSVSREKKESFPLTVTSAQKNPTAFYLCASRWTGASGVGQPQHFGDGTRLSIL.

The CDR3 spells CAISGFLYNEQFF. In DNA form, the CDR3 reads TGTGCCATCTCAGGATTCCTTTACAATGAGCAGTTCTTC. This rearrangement joins TRBV6-2 or TRBV6-3 to TRBJ2-1; D gene ambiguous. This CDR3 contains 13 residues. V lost 10 bases and J lost 4, with 14 bases in between. Germline CDR1 and CDR2: MNHEY and SVGEGT.

The chain's CDR3 is CASSYNSGYEQYF. The DNA of the CDR3 is TGTGCCAGCAGTTACAATTCAGGGTACGAGCAGTACTTC. This sequence joins TRBV6-5 and TRBJ2-7, with a possible D match to TRBD1 (5 bases). Germline CDR1 is MNHEY and CDR2 is SVGAGI. Between the trimmed V and J ends, which lost 2 bases and 4 bases, there was a span of 9 bases. There are 13 residues in the CDR3.

The chain uses TRBV5-6 and TRBJ1-5; D remains ambiguous. Germline CDR1 and CDR2: SGHDT and YYEEEE. Trimming cost V 7 bases and J 3 bases, with 8 bases left between them. The CDR3 sequence is 12 residues long. Here the CDR3 reads CASQSANQPQHF. CDR3 in DNA: TGTGCCAGCCAATCGGCCAATCAGCCCCAGCATTTT.

V usage is TRBV30 and J usage is TRBJ1-2; 7 bases agree with TRBD1. From germline, CDR1 is GTSNPN and CDR2 SVGIG (reference sequence). Unmatched junction bases numbered 16, after V lost 3 bases and J lost 6 bases. The CDR3 covers 16 residues. The CDR3 sequence: CAWSNVMSGGRHGYTF. Written as DNA, the CDR3 is TGTGCCTGGAGCAATGTCATGTCAGGGGGAAGGCATGGCTACACCTTC.